A selection of T cell receptor beta chains follows, all from one sample in a study of early T cells in non-severe SARS-CoV-2 infection. MiXCR, run by TCRdb on the 5' RACE reads, gives a single entry per CDR3 protein. The data hold roughly 80,000 distinct CDR3 sequences, with less than 8% observed a single time. The specimen was whole blood. The receptor set was obtained from an adult who was a healthcare worker with PCR-confirmed SARS-CoV-2 infection or an uninfected control (not recorded which). The CDR3 runs from the conserved cysteine through the conserved F or W. The D gene is left open where the match is weak. Clone size is not always given. Where it is, it says once, few, many or a class for expanded clones.

d_call: .
clone_size: many
j_call: TRBJ2-1
v_call: TRBV4-3
cdr3_aa: CASSQDISQRVRVSYNEQFF
cdr3_nt: TGCGCCAGCAGCCAAGATATCTCCCAGCGGGTTAGGGTATCCTACAATGAGCAGTTCTTC

d_call: TRBD1
clone_size: few
j_call: TRBJ1-5
v_call: TRBV29-1
cdr3_aa: CSVRQGNNQPQHF
cdr3_nt: TGCAGCGTCAGACAGGGGAATAATCAGCCCCAGCATTTT

d_call: .
clone_size: many
j_call: TRBJ1-5
v_call: TRBV12-3/TRBV12-4
cdr3_aa: CASKVTGRNQPQHF
cdr3_nt: TGTGCCAGCAAGGTAACAGGACGGAATCAGCCCCAGCATTTT

d_call: .
clone_size: many
j_call: TRBJ2-7
v_call: TRBV6-5
cdr3_aa: CASSSGAASFLYEQYF
cdr3_nt: TGTGCCAGCAGTTCTGGAGCAGCTAGTTTCCTCTACGAGCAGTACTTC

d_call: .
clone_size: few
j_call: TRBJ1-2
v_call: TRBV27
cdr3_aa: CASSRSTGSPSVGYTF
cdr3_nt: TGTGCCAGCAGTCGATCAACAGGGTCTCCTTCCGTCGGCTACACCTTC

d_call: TRBD1
clone_size: few
j_call: TRBJ2-7
v_call: TRBV6-1
cdr3_aa: CASSRGLREQYF
cdr3_nt: TGTGCCAGCAGCAGGGGGCTTAGGGAGCAGTACTTC

d_call: TRBD1
clone_size: many
j_call: TRBJ1-4
v_call: TRBV29-1
cdr3_aa: CSARVADRAYEKLFF
cdr3_nt: TGCAGCGCCCGTGTAGCCGACAGGGCTTATGAAAAACTGTTTTTT

d_call: .
clone_size: .
j_call: TRBJ2-1
v_call: TRBV10-3
cdr3_aa: CAISESLYNEQFF
cdr3_nt: TGTGCCATCAGTGAGTCACTCTACAATGAGCAGTTCTTC

d_call: .
clone_size: few
j_call: TRBJ2-7
v_call: TRBV28
cdr3_aa: CASSRGQFEQYF
cdr3_nt: TGTGCCAGCAGCCGCGGACAGTTCGAGCAGTACTTC

d_call: .
clone_size: .
j_call: TRBJ2-1
v_call: TRBV7-4
cdr3_aa: CASSPGAEPSYNEQFF
cdr3_nt: TGTGCCAGCAGCCCCGGCGCGGAACCCAGCTACAATGAGCAGTTCTTC

d_call: .
clone_size: many
j_call: TRBJ1-2
v_call: TRBV6-5
cdr3_aa: CASSYSYHQPNYGYTF
cdr3_nt: TGTGCCAGCAGTTACTCGTATCACCAACCTAACTATGGCTACACCTTC

d_call: .
clone_size: many
j_call: TRBJ2-5
v_call: TRBV6-1
cdr3_aa: CASRLLTGSETQYF
cdr3_nt: TGTGCCAGCAGGTTGCTAACAGGGTCAGAGACCCAGTACTTC

d_call: .
clone_size: many
j_call: TRBJ2-1
v_call: TRBV12-3/TRBV12-4
cdr3_aa: CASSSRAPYNEQFF
cdr3_nt: TGTGCCAGCAGTTCGCGAGCACCCTACAATGAGCAGTTCTTC

d_call: .
clone_size: many
j_call: TRBJ1-1
v_call: TRBV30
cdr3_aa: CAWSVGRRNTEAFF
cdr3_nt: TGTGCCTGGAGTGTGGGCAGGCGGAACACTGAAGCTTTCTTT

d_call: TRBD1
clone_size: .
j_call: TRBJ2-5
v_call: TRBV5-1
cdr3_aa: CAGSSQGVETQYF
cdr3_nt: TGCGCCGGCAGCTCACAGGGGGTAGAGACCCAGTACTTC

d_call: .
clone_size: many
j_call: TRBJ1-6
v_call: TRBV7-2
cdr3_aa: CASTADNGYNSPLHF
cdr3_nt: TGTGCCAGCACCGCGGACAACGGATATAATTCACCCCTCCACTTT

d_call: TRBD1
clone_size: .
j_call: TRBJ2-5
v_call: TRBV11-2
cdr3_aa: CASSLRTGSYRETQYF
cdr3_nt: TGTGCCAGCAGCTTACGGACAGGGTCCTACCGAGAGACCCAGTACTTC

d_call: .
clone_size: .
j_call: TRBJ2-1
v_call: TRBV30
cdr3_aa: CACQSGRNKFF
cdr3_nt: TGTGCCTGCCAAAGCGGCAGGAACAAGTTCTTC

d_call: TRBD1
clone_size: .
j_call: TRBJ1-3
v_call: TRBV6-5
cdr3_aa: CASSTHRGRGNTIYF
cdr3_nt: TGTGCCAGCAGTACTCACAGGGGGCGCGGAAACACCATATATTTT

d_call: .
clone_size: .
j_call: TRBJ2-1
v_call: TRBV9
cdr3_aa: CASSVDGPEYNEQFF
cdr3_nt: TGTGCCAGCAGCGTAGACGGGCCCGAATACAATGAGCAGTTCTTC

d_call: .
clone_size: many
j_call: TRBJ2-1
v_call: TRBV27
cdr3_aa: CASSFGWFVQGKGNEQFF
cdr3_nt: TGTGCCAGCAGTTTTGGGTGGTTCGTCCAGGGCAAGGGCAATGAGCAGTTCTTC

d_call: .
clone_size: many
j_call: TRBJ2-1
v_call: TRBV9
cdr3_aa: CASSVDGGPNAEQFF
cdr3_nt: TGTGCCAGCAGCGTAGATGGCGGGCCGAACGCTGAGCAGTTCTTC

d_call: TRBD2
clone_size: few
j_call: TRBJ2-5
v_call: TRBV30
cdr3_aa: CAWARTSGGETQYF
cdr3_nt: TGTGCCTGGGCTAGGACTAGCGGGGGAGAGACCCAGTACTTC

d_call: .
clone_size: many
j_call: TRBJ2-2
v_call: TRBV7-9
cdr3_aa: CASTPDSTGELFF
cdr3_nt: TGTGCCAGCACCCCGGACAGCACCGGGGAGCTGTTTTTT

d_call: TRBD2
clone_size: many
j_call: TRBJ2-3
v_call: TRBV19
cdr3_aa: CASSTGGAQYF
cdr3_nt: TGTGCCAGTAGTACGGGGGGGGCGCAGTATTTT

d_call: .
clone_size: many
j_call: TRBJ2-3
v_call: TRBV29-1
cdr3_aa: CSVDQGGGDTQYF
cdr3_nt: TGCAGCGTTGATCAGGGTGGGGGAGATACGCAGTATTTT

d_call: .
clone_size: many
j_call: TRBJ2-5
v_call: TRBV18
cdr3_aa: CASSRDREETQYF
cdr3_nt: TGTGCCAGCTCACGAGACCGAGAAGAGACCCAGTACTTC

d_call: TRBD1
clone_size: .
j_call: TRBJ2-3
v_call: TRBV4-3
cdr3_aa: CASSQGLTSDRVADTQYF
cdr3_nt: TGCGCCAGCAGCCAAGGTCTAACGTCGGACAGGGTGGCAGATACGCAGTATTTT

d_call: .
clone_size: many
j_call: TRBJ2-5
v_call: TRBV6-1
cdr3_aa: CASTRGLQETQYF
cdr3_nt: TGTGCCAGCACTAGGGGACTGCAAGAGACCCAGTACTTC

d_call: TRBD1
clone_size: few
j_call: TRBJ2-7
v_call: TRBV28
cdr3_aa: CASSLTGQGTYEQYF
cdr3_nt: TGTGCCAGCAGCCTAACGGGACAGGGAACCTACGAGCAGTACTTC

d_call: .
clone_size: few
j_call: TRBJ2-1
v_call: TRBV10-3
cdr3_aa: CAISARVGNEQFF
cdr3_nt: TGTGCCATCAGTGCCCGGGTGGGCAATGAGCAGTTCTTC

d_call: .
clone_size: many
j_call: TRBJ2-7
v_call: TRBV9
cdr3_aa: CASSVAGGNYEQYF
cdr3_nt: TGTGCCAGCAGCGTAGCAGGAGGGAACTACGAGCAGTACTTC

d_call: .
clone_size: few
j_call: TRBJ2-7
v_call: TRBV7-8
cdr3_aa: CASSLTGVGSYEQYF
cdr3_nt: TGTGCCAGCAGCCTAACCGGCGTGGGCTCCTACGAGCAGTACTTC

d_call: .
clone_size: few
j_call: TRBJ2-7
v_call: TRBV6-5
cdr3_aa: CASSTPRSTYEQYF
cdr3_nt: TGTGCCAGCTCGACCCCGAGGTCGACCTACGAGCAGTACTTC

d_call: .
clone_size: few
j_call: TRBJ1-2
v_call: TRBV6-2/TRBV6-3
cdr3_aa: CASRETDYGYTF
cdr3_nt: TGTGCCAGCAGGGAGACAGACTATGGCTACACCTTC

d_call: TRBD2
clone_size: .
j_call: TRBJ2-1
v_call: TRBV11-2
cdr3_aa: CASSLRTSGYNEQFF
cdr3_nt: TGTGCCAGCAGCTTAAGGACTAGCGGCTACAATGAGCAGTTCTTC

d_call: .
clone_size: many
j_call: TRBJ2-5
v_call: TRBV3-1
cdr3_aa: CASSQPDDNGSQETQYF
cdr3_nt: TGTGCCAGCAGCCAACCGGACGACAACGGCTCACAAGAGACCCAGTACTTC

d_call: .
clone_size: many
j_call: TRBJ2-5
v_call: TRBV5-6
cdr3_aa: CASSHPQETQYF
cdr3_nt: TGTGCCAGCAGCCACCCCCAAGAGACCCAGTACTTC

d_call: TRBD2
clone_size: many
j_call: TRBJ2-7
v_call: TRBV20-1
cdr3_aa: CSASPLASGSIEPYEQYF
cdr3_nt: TGCAGTGCTAGTCCGTTGGCTAGCGGGAGTATAGAACCCTACGAGCAGTACTTC

d_call: TRBD1
clone_size: .
j_call: TRBJ2-1
v_call: TRBV2
cdr3_aa: CASSGGQGMYNEQFF
cdr3_nt: TGTGCCAGCAGTGGGGGACAGGGGATGTACAATGAGCAGTTCTTC

d_call: .
clone_size: few
j_call: TRBJ2-2
v_call: TRBV12-3/TRBV12-4
cdr3_aa: CASSFYPNTGELFF
cdr3_nt: TGTGCCAGCAGCTTCTACCCGAACACCGGGGAGCTGTTTTTT

d_call: .
clone_size: many
j_call: TRBJ1-1
v_call: TRBV20-1
cdr3_aa: CSAMVGNTEAFF
cdr3_nt: TGCAGTGCTATGGTCGGGAACACTGAAGCTTTCTTT

d_call: .
clone_size: .
j_call: TRBJ1-6
v_call: TRBV20-1
cdr3_aa: CSARAYRDNSPLHF
cdr3_nt: TGCAGTGCTAGAGCCTACAGAGATAATTCACCCCTCCACTTT

d_call: TRBD2
clone_size: many
j_call: TRBJ2-1
v_call: TRBV2
cdr3_aa: CASKEGASGSNEQFF
cdr3_nt: TGTGCCAGCAAAGAGGGTGCTAGCGGGAGCAATGAGCAGTTCTTC

d_call: .
clone_size: many
j_call: TRBJ2-7
v_call: TRBV28
cdr3_aa: CASIPAGRPMGGSSYEQYF
cdr3_nt: TGTGCCAGCATTCCGGCGGGGAGACCAATGGGAGGAAGCTCCTACGAGCAGTACTTC

d_call: .
clone_size: .
j_call: TRBJ1-5
v_call: TRBV15
cdr3_aa: CATSRERRGNQPQHF
cdr3_nt: TGTGCCACCAGCAGAGAGCGCCGGGGCAATCAGCCCCAGCATTTT